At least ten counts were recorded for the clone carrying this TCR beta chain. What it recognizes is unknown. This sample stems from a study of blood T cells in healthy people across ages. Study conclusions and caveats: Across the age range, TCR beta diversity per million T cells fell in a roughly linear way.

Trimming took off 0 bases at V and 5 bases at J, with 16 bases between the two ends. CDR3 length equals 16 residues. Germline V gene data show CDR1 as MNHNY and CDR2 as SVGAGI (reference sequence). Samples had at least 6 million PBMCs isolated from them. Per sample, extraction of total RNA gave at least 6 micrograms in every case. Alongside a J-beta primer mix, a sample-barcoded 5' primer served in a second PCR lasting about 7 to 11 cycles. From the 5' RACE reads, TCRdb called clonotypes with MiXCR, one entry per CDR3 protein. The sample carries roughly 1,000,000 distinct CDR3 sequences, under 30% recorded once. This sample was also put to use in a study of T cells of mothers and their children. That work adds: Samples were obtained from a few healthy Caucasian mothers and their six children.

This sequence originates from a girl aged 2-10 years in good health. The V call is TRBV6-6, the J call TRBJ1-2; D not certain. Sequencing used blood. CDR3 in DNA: TGTGCCAGCAGTTACTCACTCGGACCGCTGGATTATGGCTACACCTTC. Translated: CASSYSLGPLDYGYTF.